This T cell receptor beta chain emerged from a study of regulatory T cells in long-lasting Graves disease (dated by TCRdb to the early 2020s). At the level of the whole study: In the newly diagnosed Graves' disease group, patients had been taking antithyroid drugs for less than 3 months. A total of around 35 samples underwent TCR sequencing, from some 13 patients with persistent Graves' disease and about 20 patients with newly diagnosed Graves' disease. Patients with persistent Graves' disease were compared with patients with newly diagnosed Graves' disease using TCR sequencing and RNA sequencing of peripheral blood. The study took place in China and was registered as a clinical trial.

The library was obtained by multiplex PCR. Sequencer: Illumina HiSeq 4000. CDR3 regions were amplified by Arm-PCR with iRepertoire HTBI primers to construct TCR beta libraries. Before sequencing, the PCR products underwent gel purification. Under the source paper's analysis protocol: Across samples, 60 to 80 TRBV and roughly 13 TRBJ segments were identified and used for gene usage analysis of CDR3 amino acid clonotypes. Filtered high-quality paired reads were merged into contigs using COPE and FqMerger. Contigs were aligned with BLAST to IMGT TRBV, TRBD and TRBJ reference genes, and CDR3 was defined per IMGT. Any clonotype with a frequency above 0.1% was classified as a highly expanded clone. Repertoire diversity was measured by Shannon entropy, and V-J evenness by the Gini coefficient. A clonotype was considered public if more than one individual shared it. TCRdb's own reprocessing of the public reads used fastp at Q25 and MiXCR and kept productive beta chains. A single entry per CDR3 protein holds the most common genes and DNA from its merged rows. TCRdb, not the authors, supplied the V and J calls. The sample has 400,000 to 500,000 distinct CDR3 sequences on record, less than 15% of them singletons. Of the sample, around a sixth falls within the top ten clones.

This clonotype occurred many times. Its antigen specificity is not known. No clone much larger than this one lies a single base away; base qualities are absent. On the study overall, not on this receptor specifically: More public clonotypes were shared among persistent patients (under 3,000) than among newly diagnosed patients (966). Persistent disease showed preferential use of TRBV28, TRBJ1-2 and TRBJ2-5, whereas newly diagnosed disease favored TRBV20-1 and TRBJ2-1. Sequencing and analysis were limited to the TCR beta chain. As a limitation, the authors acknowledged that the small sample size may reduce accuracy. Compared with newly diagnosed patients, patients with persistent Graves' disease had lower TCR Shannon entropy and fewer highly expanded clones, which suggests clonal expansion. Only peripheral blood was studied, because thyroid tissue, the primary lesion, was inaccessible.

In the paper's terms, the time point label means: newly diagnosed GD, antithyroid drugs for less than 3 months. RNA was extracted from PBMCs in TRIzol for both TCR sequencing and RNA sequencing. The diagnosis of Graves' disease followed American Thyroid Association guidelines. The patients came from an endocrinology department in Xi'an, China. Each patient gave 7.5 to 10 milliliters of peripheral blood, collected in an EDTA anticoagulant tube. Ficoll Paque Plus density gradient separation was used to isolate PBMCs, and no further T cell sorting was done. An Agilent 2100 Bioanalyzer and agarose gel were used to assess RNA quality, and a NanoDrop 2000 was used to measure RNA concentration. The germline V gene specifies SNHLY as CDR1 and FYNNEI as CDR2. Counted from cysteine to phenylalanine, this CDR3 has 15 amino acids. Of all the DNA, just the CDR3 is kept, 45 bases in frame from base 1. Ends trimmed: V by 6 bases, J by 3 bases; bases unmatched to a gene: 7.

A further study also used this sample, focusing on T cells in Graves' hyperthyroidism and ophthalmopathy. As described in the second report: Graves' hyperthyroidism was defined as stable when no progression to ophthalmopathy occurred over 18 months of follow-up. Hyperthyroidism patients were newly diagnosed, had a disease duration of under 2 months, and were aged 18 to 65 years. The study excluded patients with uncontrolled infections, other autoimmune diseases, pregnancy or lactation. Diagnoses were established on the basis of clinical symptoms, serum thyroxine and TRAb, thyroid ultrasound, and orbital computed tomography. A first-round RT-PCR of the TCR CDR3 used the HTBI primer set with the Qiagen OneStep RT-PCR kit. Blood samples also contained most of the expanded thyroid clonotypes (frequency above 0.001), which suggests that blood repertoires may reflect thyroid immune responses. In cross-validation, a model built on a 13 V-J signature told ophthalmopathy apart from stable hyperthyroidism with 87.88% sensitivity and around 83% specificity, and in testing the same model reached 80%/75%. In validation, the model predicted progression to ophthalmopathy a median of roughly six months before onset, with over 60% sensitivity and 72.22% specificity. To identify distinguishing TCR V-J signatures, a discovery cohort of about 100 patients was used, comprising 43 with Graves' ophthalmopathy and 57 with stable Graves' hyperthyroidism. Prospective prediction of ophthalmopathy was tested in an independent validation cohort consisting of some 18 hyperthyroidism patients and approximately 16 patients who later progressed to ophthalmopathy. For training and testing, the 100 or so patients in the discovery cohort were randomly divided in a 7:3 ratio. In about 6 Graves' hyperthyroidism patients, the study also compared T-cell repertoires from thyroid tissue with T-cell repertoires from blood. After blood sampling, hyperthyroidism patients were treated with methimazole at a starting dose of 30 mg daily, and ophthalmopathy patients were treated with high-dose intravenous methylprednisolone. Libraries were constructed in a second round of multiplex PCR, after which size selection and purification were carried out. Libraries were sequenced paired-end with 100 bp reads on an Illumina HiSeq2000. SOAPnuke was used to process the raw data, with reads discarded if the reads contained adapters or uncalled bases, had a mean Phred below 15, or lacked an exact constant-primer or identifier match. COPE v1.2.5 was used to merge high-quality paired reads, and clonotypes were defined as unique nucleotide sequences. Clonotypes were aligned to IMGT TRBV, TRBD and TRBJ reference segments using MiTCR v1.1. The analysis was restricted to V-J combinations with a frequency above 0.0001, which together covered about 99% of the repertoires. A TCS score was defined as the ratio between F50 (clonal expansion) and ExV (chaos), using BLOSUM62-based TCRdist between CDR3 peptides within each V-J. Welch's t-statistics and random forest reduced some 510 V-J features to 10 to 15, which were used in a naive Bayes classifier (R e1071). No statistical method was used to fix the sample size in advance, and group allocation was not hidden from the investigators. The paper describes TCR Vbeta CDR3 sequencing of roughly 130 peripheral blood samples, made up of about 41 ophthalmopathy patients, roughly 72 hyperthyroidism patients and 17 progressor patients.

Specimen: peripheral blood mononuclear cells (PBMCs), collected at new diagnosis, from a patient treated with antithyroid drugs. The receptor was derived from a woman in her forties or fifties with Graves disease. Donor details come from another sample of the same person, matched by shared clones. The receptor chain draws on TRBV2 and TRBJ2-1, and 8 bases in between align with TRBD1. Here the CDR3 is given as CASSQQGGDYNEQFF. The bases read TGTGCCAGCAGCCAACAGGGGGGAGACTACAATGAGCAGTTCTTC.